These 19 T cell receptor beta chains originate from one sample sequenced in a study of a mutant IDH1 vaccine in newly diagnosed glioma. Time point meaning: week 23, last vaccination. Every vaccine dose comprised 300 ug of mutant IDH1 20-mer peptide plus topical imiquimod. Which antigens these TCRs recognize remains unknown. TCRdb's copy holds only in-frame clones and misses some; the assay was immunoSEQ multiplex PCR. There are 77,000 or so clones in the sample; 85% occur only once, and 0.77% lies in the top ten. The material sequenced was PBMCs, taken from a glioma patient whose treatment included an IDH1 peptide vaccine. The receptors come from a woman between 45 and 60 years old with glioma.

V gene TRBV5-4 combines with J gene TRBJ1-1; D ambiguous. The V and J ends lost 2 bases and 0 bases respectively, with 8 bases between them. The CDR3 length is 14 residues. Per the germline V gene, CDR1 is SGHNT and CDR2 is YYREEE (reference sequence). Written as DNA, the CDR3 is TGTGCCAGCAGCTTTACTGGATTGAACACTGAAGCTTTCTTT. This sequence encodes CASSFTGLNTEAFF. The full variable domain, completed using reference TRBV5-4 and TRBJ1-1, is ETGVTQSPTHLIKTRGQQVTLRCSSQSGHNTVSWYQQALGQGPQFIFQYYREEENGRGNFPPRFSGLQFPNYSSELNVNALELDDSALYLCASSFTGLNTEAFFGQGTRLTVV.

The chain combines TRBV18 with TRBJ1-2; D gene unclear. Germline-derived CDR1 and CDR2 are KGHSH and LQKENI. The CDR3 extends over 15 amino acids. V was cut by 1 base and J by 2 bases, with 11 bases left in between. This CDR3 reads CASSPREGLNYGYTF. The CDR3 DNA reads as TGTGCCAGCTCACCACGGGAGGGATTAAACTATGGCTACACCTTC.

CDR3 in amino acids: CASRGDRTYEQYF. CDR3 sequence (DNA): TGTGCCAGTAGAGGGGACAGGACATACGAGCAGTACTTC. The chain couples TRBV19 to TRBJ2-7; TRBD1 aligns across 8 bases. This CDR3 contains 13 residues. V was pared by 6 bases and J by 4 bases, with 5 bases of the junction left unmatched. The V gene's germline CDR1 is LNHDA and CDR2 SQIVND (reference sequence).

The V call is TRBV4-2, the J call TRBJ2-7, with D hard to call. Germline CDR1 reads LGHNA; CDR2 reads YNFKEQ. V lost 1 base and J 4 bases, leaving 11 bases between the germline ends. The CDR3 spans 14 residues. DNA of the CDR3: TGTGCCAGCAGCCAAGTTGTGGAACAGTACGAGCAGTACTTC. This encodes CASSQVVEQYEQYF.

This clone has just a few counts. CDR3: CASSDGGQTLVQHF. CDR3 coding DNA: TGTGCCAGCAGTGATGGGGGACAGACTTTGGTCCAGCATTTT. This rearrangement joins TRBV2 to TRBJ1-5, with 7 bases lining up with TRBD1. Germline CDR1 reads SNHLY; CDR2 reads FYNNEI. CDR3 size: 14 residues. The trim removed 3 bases at V and 12 bases at J, leaving 11 bases unmatched.

The V and J genes are TRBV5-1 and TRBJ2-1; D perhaps matches TRBD1 (6 bases). Trimming left V 0 bases short and J 0 bases short, with 7 bases between. Germline V gene sequence: CDR1 SGHRS, CDR2 YFSETQ. The CDR3 length is 15 residues. In DNA form, the CDR3 reads TGCGCCAGCAGCTTGGAAGGGGGCTCCTACAATGAGCAGTTCTTC. Amino acids: CASSLEGGSYNEQFF.

The V and J genes are TRBV5-4 and TRBJ2-5; TRBD1 aligns across 11 bases. There are 16 residues in the CDR3. V was clipped by 4 bases and J by 5 bases; unmatched bases: 10. In germline, CDR1 is SGHNT, CDR2 YYREEE (reference sequence). The CDR3: CASSPDLGTGGETQYF. CDR3 DNA sequence: TGTGCCAGCAGCCCGGATTTGGGGACAGGGGGTGAGACCCAGTACTTC. The variable domain in full, completed from reference TRBV5-4 and TRBJ2-5, reads ETGVTQSPTHLIKTRGQQVTLRCSSQSGHNTVSWYQQALGQGPQFIFQYYREEENGRGNFPPRFSGLQFPNYSSELNVNALELDDSALYLCASSPDLGTGGETQYFGPGTRLLVL.

The chain joins TRBV5-1 to TRBJ2-1, with D possibly called TRBD1 or TRBD2 (5 bases each). Between the trimmed V and J ends, which lost 4 bases and 0 bases, there was a span of 8 bases. CDR1 SGHRS and CDR2 YFSETQ come from the germline V gene. CDR3 length equals 14 residues. CDR3 coding DNA: TGCGCCAGCAGCGAGGGGAGCTCCTACAATGAGCAGTTCTTC. This translates into CASSEGSSYNEQFF.

The genes are TRBV9 and TRBJ2-3, with 13 bases identical to TRBD2. The germline V gene has CDR1 SGDLS and CDR2 YYNGEE. The length of the CDR3 is 16 residues. V gave up 3 bases and J gave up 2 bases; unmatched junction bases: 3. CDR3 loop: CASSAGLAGITDTQYF. The DNA for the CDR3 is TGTGCCAGCAGCGCGGGACTAGCGGGGATCACAGATACGCAGTATTTT.

This clone was counted only a few times. This sequence joins TRBV5-5 and TRBJ2-1; 8 nucleotides align to TRBD2. The CDR3 is 15 amino acids. Germline V gene data show CDR1 as SGHKS and CDR2 as YYEKEE (reference sequence). After removal of 0 bases from V and 8 bases from J, the junction contained 7 bases not matched to a gene. CDR3 nucleotide sequence: TGTGCCAGCAGCTTGGGCAGCGGGAGTGGCTATGAGCAGTTCTTC. It yields the protein CASSLGSGSGYEQFF.

The V call is TRBV7-6, the J call TRBJ2-5, with a weak D call TRBD2 (6 bases). Deletions cut 4 bases from V and 6 bases from J, with 15 bases between. CDR1 is SGHVS and CDR2 is FNYEAQ in the germline V gene. This CDR3 contains 14 residues. CDR3 bases: TGTGCCAGCAGCTCCTCCGGAGGGAGGCAGACCCAGTACTTC. This codes for CASSSSGGRQTQYF. Full variable domain (rest looked up from reference TRBV7-6 and TRBJ2-5): GAGVSQSPRYKVTKRGQDVALRCDPISGHVSLYWYRQALGQGPEFLTYFNYEAQQDKSGLPNDRFSAERPEGSISTLTIQRTEQRDSAMYRCASSSSGGRQTQYFGPGTRLLVL.

This clone showed up just once. The chain uses TRBV28 and TRBJ1-4, with 9 bases matching TRBD1. V gave up 5 bases and J gave up 0 bases; unmatched junction bases: 4. Germline V CDR1 and CDR2: MDHEN, SYDVKM. This CDR3 is built from 16 residues. The CDR3 sequence: CASSTRTGATNEKLFF. Written as DNA, the CDR3 is TGTGCCAGCAGTACCCGGACAGGGGCAACTAATGAAAAACTGTTTTTT.

The chain recombines TRBV11-2 with TRBJ2-2; D gene uncertain. V lost 2 bases and J lost 5, with 0 bases in between. From germline, CDR1 is SGHAT and CDR2 FQNNGV. CDR3 length: 11 residues. CDR3 sequence reads: CASSLTGELFF. The CDR3 nucleotides are TGTGCCAGCAGCTTAACCGGGGAGCTGTTTTTT.

This chain connects TRBV10-3 to TRBJ2-7, with 10 bases aligning to TRBD1. V lost 10 bases to trimming and J lost 0 bases; unmatched junction nucleotides: 6. CDR1 and CDR2 (germline): ENHRY, SYGVKD. CDR3 length: 14 residues. CDR3 sequence reads: CATWTGGNSYEQYF. DNA for the CDR3: TGTGCCACCTGGACAGGGGGAAACTCCTACGAGCAGTACTTC.

The chain joins TRBV5-1 to TRBJ2-1; D is unclear. Deletions cut 4 bases from V and 4 bases from J, with 9 bases between. The germline CDR1 and CDR2 sequences are SGHRS and YFSETQ. This CDR3 comprises 13 residues. CDR3 sequence reads: CASSPRDYNEQFF. The CDR3, as DNA: TGCGCCAGCAGCCCAAGAGATTACAATGAGCAGTTCTTC. Combining the CDR3 with reference TRBV5-1 and TRBJ2-1 gives the whole variable domain KAGVTQTPRYLIKTRGQQVTLSCSPISGHRSVSWYQQTPGQGLQFLFEYFSETQRNKGNFPGRFSGRQFSNSRSEMNVSTLELGDSALYLCASSPRDYNEQFFGPGTRLTVL.

The chain carries TRBV6-4 and TRBJ1-1; D remains ambiguous. V dropped 0 bases and J dropped 6 bases, with 14 bases sitting between them. The CDR3 spans 15 residues. Germline loops: CDR1 MRHNA, CDR2 SNTAGT. CDR3 region: CASSDSPAGKAEAFF. In nucleotides, the CDR3 is TGTGCCAGCAGTGACTCCCCGGCAGGCAAGGCTGAAGCTTTCTTT.

The chain's CDR3 is CASSLAVVGGVETQYF. The CDR3 DNA follows: TGCGCCAGCAGCTTGGCCGTAGTGGGGGGAGTAGAGACCCAGTACTTC. The V call is TRBV5-1, the J call TRBJ2-5; weak D call: TRBD2 (6 bases). CDR3 size: 16 residues. V lost 0 bases to trimming and J lost 4 bases, with 16 bases between them. Germline V lookup: CDR1 SGHRS, CDR2 YFSETQ.

This chain uses TRBV12-5 with TRBJ2-2; D may be TRBD1 (10 bases). Looked up from germline, CDR1 is LGHNT and CDR2 is FRNRAP. The CDR3 covers 20 residues. With 5 bases removed from V and 0 bases from J, the gap between germline ends came to 25 bases. The CDR3 DNA follows: TGTGCTAGTGGTCCGGACAGGGGGTCGCTAGCGGGAACGAACACCGGGGAGCTGTTTTTT. Its translation: CASGPDRGSLAGTNTGELFF.

The J gene is TRBJ2-5, the V gene TRBV6-5; 7 nucleotides agree with TRBD1. The length of the CDR3 is 15 residues. Trimming took 6 bases from V and 2 from J; bases not matched to a gene: 9. Germline lookup yields CDR1 MNHEY and CDR2 SVGAGI. The CDR3 loop reads CASRRPGQLQETQYF. CDR3 nucleotides: TGTGCCAGCAGGCGACCGGGACAGTTACAAGAGACCCAGTACTTC.